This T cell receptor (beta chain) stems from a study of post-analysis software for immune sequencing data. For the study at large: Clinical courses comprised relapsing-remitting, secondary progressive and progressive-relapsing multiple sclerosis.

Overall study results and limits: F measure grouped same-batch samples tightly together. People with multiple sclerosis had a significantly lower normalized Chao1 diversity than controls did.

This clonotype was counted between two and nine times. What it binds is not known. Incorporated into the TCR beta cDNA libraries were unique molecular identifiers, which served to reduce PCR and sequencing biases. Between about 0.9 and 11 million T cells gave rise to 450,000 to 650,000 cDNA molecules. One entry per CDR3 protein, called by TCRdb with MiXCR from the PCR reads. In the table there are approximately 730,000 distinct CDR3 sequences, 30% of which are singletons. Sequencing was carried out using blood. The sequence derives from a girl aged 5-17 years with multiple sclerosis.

CDR3 sequence reads: CASRSQGAETQYF. CDR3 DNA: TGTGCCAGCAGATCACAGGGGGCTGAGACCCAGTACTTC. The chain employs TRBV28 and TRBJ2-5, with 9 bases matching TRBD1. Trimming took 6 bases from V and 5 from J; bases not matched to a gene: 4. Germline V gene lookup returns CDR1 MDHEN and CDR2 SYDVKM. CDR3 length: 13 amino acids.